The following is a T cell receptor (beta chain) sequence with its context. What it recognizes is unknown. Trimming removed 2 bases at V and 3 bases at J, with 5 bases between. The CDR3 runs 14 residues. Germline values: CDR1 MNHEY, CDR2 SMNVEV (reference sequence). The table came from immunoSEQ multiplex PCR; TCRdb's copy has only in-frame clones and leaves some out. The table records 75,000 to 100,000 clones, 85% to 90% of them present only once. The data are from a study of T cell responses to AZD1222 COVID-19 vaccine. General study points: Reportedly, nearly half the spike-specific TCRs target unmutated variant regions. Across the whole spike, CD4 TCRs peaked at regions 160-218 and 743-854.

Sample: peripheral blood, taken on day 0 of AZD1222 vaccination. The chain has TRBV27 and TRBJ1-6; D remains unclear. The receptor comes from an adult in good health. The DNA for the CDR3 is TGTGCCAGCAGTTTACCTGGCTATAATTCACCCCTCCACTTT. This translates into CASSLPGYNSPLHF.